These 22 T cell receptor beta chains originate from one sample sequenced in a study of blood T cell repertoires in COVID-19. Measured with immunoSEQ multiplex PCR; TCRdb has only the in-frame clones, and not every one. The table lists 250,000 to 400,000 clones, about nine tenths of them singletons, with 1.5% to 2% in the top ten. The material sequenced was peripheral blood. All receptors come from a woman younger than 45 with COVID-19, enrolled during active disease.

V usage is TRBV29-1 and J usage is TRBJ2-5, with D tentatively TRBD1 (6 bases). CDR3 length: 12 amino acids. V was clipped by 7 bases and J by 2 bases, with 11 bases between them. CDR1 is SQVTM and CDR2 is ANQGSEA in the germline V gene. In DNA, the CDR3 is TGCAGCGCCCGGGACACTCAAGAGACCCAGTACTTC. Translation: CSARDTQETQYF.

V and J are TRBV19 and TRBJ1-3; weak D call: TRBD1 (6 bases). The germline CDR1 and CDR2 sequences are LNHDA and SQIVND (reference sequence). Trimming removed 4 bases from V and 4 bases from J, with 14 bases in between. The CDR3 spans 15 residues. CDR3 sequence (DNA): TGTGCCAGTAGTACGTCGGGGGGCCCCGGAAACACCATATATTTT. Translated: CASSTSGGPGNTIYF.

The chain carries TRBV7-9 and TRBJ2-5, with a possible D match to TRBD1 (6 bases). Trimming left V 6 bases short and J 0 bases short, with 17 bases between. The CDR3 contains 16 residues. From germline, CDR1 is SEHNR and CDR2 FQNEAQ (reference sequence). CDR3 coding DNA: TGTGCCAGCAGTTCCCGGCCAAGGGACAACCAAGAGACCCAGTACTTC. Translated, it gives CASSSRPRDNQETQYF.

This clone is a singleton in its sample. The chain carries TRBV6-1 and TRBJ1-1; TRBD1 aligns across 7 bases. Losses at the gene ends were 3 bases for V and 6 bases for J; bases not matched to a gene: 7. CDR3 length equals 14 residues. CDR1 MNHNS and CDR2 SASEGT come from the germline V gene. CDR3 amino acids: CASSEKQGWAEAFF. As DNA, the CDR3 is TGTGCCAGCAGTGAGAAACAGGGGTGGGCTGAAGCTTTCTTT.

The CDR3 is CASSIPTGANYGYTF. Here the CDR3 DNA reads TGTGCCAGTAGTATCCCGACAGGAGCAAACTATGGCTACACCTTC. The chain combines TRBV19 with TRBJ1-2; the D gene is possibly TRBD1 (6 bases). V dropped 3 bases and J dropped 2 bases, with 13 bases sitting between them. This CDR3 has 15 amino acids. Germline values: CDR1 LNHDA, CDR2 SQIVND (reference sequence).

The rearrangement joins TRBV5-4 to TRBJ1-2; 7 bases agree with TRBD1. The germline gives CDR1 SGHNT, CDR2 YYREEE (reference sequence). The ends lost 0 bases at V and 2 bases at J; junction bases unmatched: 1. The CDR3 sequence is 14 residues long. CDR3 sequence (DNA): TGTGCCAGCAGCTTGGAGGGACAGAACTATGGCTACACCTTC. Its protein product is CASSLEGQNYGYTF.

The chain combines TRBV29-1 with TRBJ1-1; TRBD1 matches at 9 bases. From germline, CDR1 is SQVTM and CDR2 ANQGSEA. The ends lost 4 bases at V and 6 bases at J; junction bases unmatched: 3. The CDR3 length is 12 residues. The CDR3 spells CSVGGTGPEAFF. The CDR3 bases are TGCAGCGTTGGAGGGACAGGGCCTGAAGCTTTCTTT.

V is TRBV13 and J is TRBJ2-1; 10 bases agree with TRBD2. The CDR3 contains 16 residues. Germline V CDR1 and CDR2: PRHDT, FYEKMQ (reference sequence). V lost 4 bases to trimming and J lost 2 bases; unmatched junction nucleotides: 5. The CDR3 reads CASSSGTSDPYNEQFF. The CDR3 nucleotides read TGTGCCAGCAGCTCCGGGACTAGCGATCCCTACAATGAGCAGTTCTTC.

The chain joins TRBV6-1 to TRBJ2-3, with a possible D match to TRBD1 (6 bases). Trimming cost V 2 bases and J 0 bases, with 9 bases left between them. Per germline, CDR1 MNHNS and CDR2 SASEGT. This CDR3 is 15 amino acids long. The CDR3 region is CASSEHRASTDTQYF. Here the CDR3 DNA reads TGTGCCAGCAGTGAACACAGGGCCAGCACAGATACGCAGTATTTT.

The chain's CDR3 is CATRTGSTGELFF. CDR3 bases: TGTGCCACCCGGACAGGGAGCACCGGGGAGCTGTTTTTT. The V and J genes are TRBV24-1 and TRBJ2-2; 8 nucleotides agree with TRBD1. This CDR3 has 13 amino acids. The J segment lost 4 bases and the V segment lost 9 bases, leaving 3 bases of the junction unmatched. Germline loops: CDR1 KGHDR, CDR2 SFDVKD.

The chain recombines TRBV7-9 with TRBJ1-6; 10 nucleotides align to TRBD1. V dropped 1 base and J dropped 6; count of bases not matched to a gene: 0. Germline CDR1 reads SEHNR; CDR2 reads FQNEAQ (reference sequence). This CDR3 contains 15 residues. The CDR3 DNA is TGTGCCAGCAGCTTAGGACAGGGGGCTAATTCACCCCTCCACTTT. Protein product: CASSLGQGANSPLHF.

V usage is TRBV11-2 and J usage is TRBJ1-1, with D hard to call. There are 13 residues in the CDR3. Germline CDR1 SGHAT, CDR2 FQNNGV. V was trimmed by 1 base and J by 6 bases, leaving 9 bases between them. The CDR3 region is CASSLVGESEAFF. The CDR3 region has the DNA TGTGCCAGCAGCTTAGTCGGGGAATCTGAAGCTTTCTTT.

V usage is TRBV4-1 and J usage is TRBJ1-1, with 7 bases fitting TRBD1. V trimming: 1 base; J trimming: 4 bases; junction bases outside the gene matches: 6. In germline, CDR1 is MGHRA, CDR2 YSYEKL. The CDR3 runs to 15 residues. The CDR3 spells CASSQVEGAATEAFF. The DNA of the CDR3 is TGCGCCAGCAGCCAAGTGGAGGGGGCCGCCACTGAAGCTTTCTTT.

V and J are TRBV3-1 (or the pseudogene TRBV3-2) and TRBJ2-1, with unresolved D. Germline V lookup: CDR1 LGHDT, CDR2 YNNKEL (reference sequence). The CDR3 contains 14 residues. Between the trimmed V and J ends, which lost 1 base and 11 bases, there was a span of 15 bases. This CDR3 reads CASSQVLRGEKQFF. CDR3 coding DNA: TGTGCCAGCAGCCAAGTATTACGTGGAGAAAAGCAGTTCTTC.

The J gene is TRBJ2-3, the V gene TRBV9; possibly TRBD1 for D (5 bases). V lost 0 bases to trimming and J lost 3 bases, with 8 bases between them. Looked up from germline, CDR1 is SGDLS and CDR2 is YYNGEE. This CDR3 region has 14 residues. The CDR3 region has the DNA TGTGCCAGCAGCGTAGTGCCAGGGACAGATACGCAGTATTTT. This sequence encodes CASSVVPGTDTQYF. The whole variable domain, filled in from reference TRBV9 and TRBJ2-3, reads DSGVTQTPKHLITATGQRVTLRCSPRSGDLSVYWYQQSLDQGLQFLIQYYNGEERAKGNILERFSAQQFPDLHSELNLSSLELGDSALYFCASSVVPGTDTQYFGPGTRLTVL.

A word on this clone: The sample carries other DNA sequences with the same CDR3. The chain is built from TRBV7-8 and TRBJ2-5, with 7 positions matching TRBD2. V was pared by 5 bases and J by 5 bases, with 5 bases of the junction left unmatched. Germline lookup yields CDR1 SGHVS and CDR2 FQNEAQ. The CDR3 has 13 amino acids. The CDR3 DNA is TGTGCCAGCAGCCTCGGGGGGAGGGAGACCCAGTACTTC. Protein sequence: CASSLGGRETQYF.

The genes are TRBV6-5 and TRBJ1-1, with 7 bases that match TRBD1. V dropped 5 bases and J dropped 3; count of bases not matched to a gene: 6. CDR1 is MNHEY, CDR2 SVGAGI, per germline. The CDR3 has 14 amino acids. CDR3 DNA: TGTGCCAGCAGTAAACGACAGGGTGACACTGAAGCTTTCTTT. It codes for CASSKRQGDTEAFF.

This rearrangement joins TRBV7-9 to TRBJ1-6, with D maybe TRBD1 (6 bases). Trimming stripped 6 bases from V and 7 bases from J, with 10 bases between. The CDR3 is 13 residues long. CDR1 and CDR2 (germline): SEHNR, FQNEAQ (reference sequence). CDR3 amino acids: CASSRTENSPLHF. The CDR3 bases are TGTGCCAGCAGTCGGACAGAGAATTCACCCCTCCACTTT.

This clone was seen a single time. In DNA, the CDR3 is TGTGCCAGTACCCCGAACAAGCGGGGGGGAGAGACCCAGTACTTC. Translating it yields CASTPNKRGGETQYF. The chain carries TRBV19 and TRBJ2-5; 10 positions agree with TRBD2. J gave up 4 bases and V 7 bases, and 9 bases lay outside the gene matches. Germline assignment: CDR1 LNHDA and CDR2 SQIVND (reference sequence). The CDR3 totals 15 residues. Based on the CDR3 plus reference TRBV19 and TRBJ2-5, the full variable domain is DGGITQSPKYLFRKEGQNVTLSCEQNLNHDAMYWYRQDPGQGLRLIYYSQIVNDFQKGDIAEGYSVSREKKESFPLTVTSAQKNPTAFYLCASTPNKRGGETQYFGPGTRLLVL.

The chain uses TRBV5-1 and TRBJ1-1; D ambiguous. The CDR3 runs 12 residues. V lost 3 bases to trimming and J lost 2 bases, with 5 bases between them. Germline-derived CDR1 and CDR2 are SGHRS and YFSETQ. CDR3 loop: CASSSGNTEAFF. Written as DNA, the CDR3 is TGCGCCAGCAGCTCAGGTAACACTGAAGCTTTCTTT.

The chain employs TRBV3-1 (or the pseudogene TRBV3-2) and TRBJ1-5; D might be TRBD1 (6 bases). Germline CDR1 LGHDT, CDR2 YNNKEL (reference sequence). The CDR3 is 15 residues long. V lost 0 bases and J 4 bases, leaving 10 bases between the germline ends. CDR3 loop: CASSQDAGANQPQHF. CDR3 sequence (DNA): TGTGCCAGCAGCCAAGATGCAGGGGCTAATCAGCCCCAGCATTTT.

This chain links TRBV10-3 with TRBJ2-5; TRBD1 matches at 8 bases. The germline gives CDR1 ENHRY, CDR2 SYGVKD. This CDR3 has 15 amino acids. Unmatched junction bases numbered 7, after V lost 6 bases and J lost 1 base. The CDR3 loop reads CAISRTGTTQETQYF. CDR3 sequence (DNA): TGTGCCATCAGCAGGACAGGGACCACCCAAGAGACCCAGTACTTC.